This TCR beta chain was sequenced during a study of T cells in narcolepsy. In the study overall: Healthy controls were enrolled alongside patients with narcolepsy type 1 or type 2.

Here immunoSEQ multiplex PCR was the method, and the copy in TCRdb shows in-frame clones only, minus some. The sample contains tens of thousands of clones, approximately 84% of which appear only once. This clone was recorded only once. Its target is not known. Findings of the study overall: Blood of same and different patients, but not healthy controls, reportedly held recurring autoreactive clonotypes.

V shed 5 bases, J shed 3 bases, and the junction held 3 bases outside the gene matches. The germline V gene encodes CDR1 SEHNR and CDR2 FQNEAQ (reference sequence). The CDR3 is 15 residues long. The J gene is TRBJ2-1, the V gene TRBV7-9; TRBD2 matches 11 bases. The sequence was collected from a human donor in good health. Source material: memory (CD45RA-) CD4+ T cells from blood. The CDR3 bases are TGTGCCAGCAGCCGACTAGCGGGGAGCTACAATGAGCAGTTCTTC. Amino acids: CASSRLAGSYNEQFF.